The 22 T cell receptor beta chains reported below all come from one sample, sequenced in a study of cytotoxic CD8 clonotypes in ibrutinib-treated CLL. The data were produced by immunoSEQ multiplex PCR, yet TCRdb's version contains in-frame clones alone and is incomplete. Among about 150,000 clones, more than 75% were seen once, and the ten largest hold 4.5% to 6%. The specimen comprised PBMCs, sampled after 24 months of ibrutinib treatment. The receptors derive from a human donor with chronic lymphocytic leukemia.

The rearrangement uses TRBV7-2 and TRBJ2-5, with 10 bases aligning to TRBD1. V lost 5 bases and J lost 2; bases outside the gene matches: 2. CDR1 and CDR2 (germline): SGHTA, FQGNSA. The CDR3 is made up of 14 amino acids. Here the CDR3 reads CASSPDRGQETQYF. CDR3 nucleotide sequence: TGTGCCAGCAGCCCGGACAGGGGGCAAGAGACCCAGTACTTC. The full variable domain, in which reference TRBV7-2 and TRBJ2-5 provide the parts outside the CDR3, is GAGVSQSPSNKVTEKGKDVELRCDPISGHTALYWYRQSLGQGLEFLIYFQGNSAPDKSGLPSDRFSAERTGGSVSTLTIQRTQQEDSAVYLCASSPDRGQETQYFGPGTRLLVL.

The chain links TRBV6-6 to TRBJ1-5; D is undetermined. With 7 bases removed from V and 1 base from J, the gap between germline ends came to 11 bases. The germline CDR1 and CDR2 sequences are MNHNY and SVGAGI (reference sequence). This CDR3 contains 14 residues. CDR3 loop: CASTADRSNQPQHF. In DNA, the CDR3 is TGTGCCAGCACCGCAGATAGGAGCAATCAGCCCCAGCATTTT.

This chain connects TRBV27 to TRBJ2-3; 9 bases line up with TRBD2. Trimming at V came to 0 bases and at J to 5 bases, leaving 6 bases not matched to a gene. Germline V gene data show CDR1 as MNHEY and CDR2 as SMNVEV (reference sequence). This CDR3 comprises 16 residues. As DNA, the CDR3 is TGTGCCAGCAGTTTATCTCGGCGGGGGGGCCGAGATACGCAGTATTTT. Amino acid sequence: CASSLSRRGGRDTQYF.

The V and J genes are TRBV7-3 and TRBJ2-1; the D gene is possibly TRBD2 (6 bases). The CDR3 consists of 14 residues. Germline CDR1 SGHTA, CDR2 FQGTGA. The V end was cut by 5 bases, the J end by 8 bases, with 16 bases between. CDR3 protein: CASSPAGGGDEQFF. The DNA for the CDR3 is TGTGCCAGCAGCCCCGCCGGGGGTGGAGATGAGCAGTTCTTC.

V gene TRBV11-3 combines with J gene TRBJ1-4, with D uncertain. The CDR3 consists of 13 residues. Germline V gives CDR1 SGHNT, CDR2 YENEEA. Trimming removed 8 bases at V and 11 bases at J, with 18 bases between. Written as DNA, the CDR3 is TGTGCCAGCCAGGACGCCTTAATGAGGAAACTGTTTTTT. Amino acids: CASQDALMRKLFF.

This chain uses TRBV5-6 with TRBJ1-6; the D gene is possibly TRBD1 (5 bases). Trimming removed 6 bases from V and 3 bases from J, with 16 bases in between. Germline V gene sequence: CDR1 SGHDT, CDR2 YYEEEE. The CDR3 totals 16 residues. The CDR3 loop reads CASNLVGQLYNSPLHF. The DNA of the CDR3 is TGTGCCAGCAACCTTGTGGGGCAACTCTATAATTCACCCCTCCACTTT.

This clone has at least ten counts. The chain's CDR3 is CASSDRPSGTGGAGELFF. CDR3 nucleotide sequence: TGTGCCAGCAGCGATCGCCCCAGCGGGACAGGGGGGGCCGGGGAGCTGTTTTTT. The J gene is TRBJ2-2, the V gene TRBV9, with 11 bases lining up with TRBD1. CDR3 length: 18 residues. The germline gives CDR1 SGDLS, CDR2 YYNGEE. The J segment lost 6 bases and the V segment lost 3 bases, leaving 13 bases of the junction unmatched.

The CDR3 nucleotides are TGTGCCAGCAGAAGACAAGAGACCCAGTACTTC. Its translation: CASRRQETQYF. V gene TRBV6-1 combines with J gene TRBJ2-5; D ambiguous. V dropped 6 bases and J dropped 2 bases, with 4 bases sitting between them. The CDR3 spans 11 residues. Germline V gene data show CDR1 as MNHNS and CDR2 as SASEGT.

This clone has only a few counts. This chain uses TRBV7-2 with TRBJ2-7; TRBD1 aligns across 7 bases. The CDR3 sequence is 14 residues long. Losses at the gene ends were 2 bases for V and 8 bases for J; bases not matched to a gene: 9. Germline values: CDR1 SGHTA, CDR2 FQGNSA. The DNA for the CDR3 is TGTGCCAGCAGCTTACCGGGACAGCTCGTGCAGCAGTACTTC. This translates into CASSLPGQLVQQYF.

The chain combines TRBV14 with TRBJ2-1; D call uncertain. Germline CDR1 and CDR2: SGHDN and FVKESK. The CDR3 covers 15 residues. Trimming stripped 1 base from V and 8 bases from J, with 15 bases between. DNA of the CDR3: TGTGCCAGCAGCCAAGGATCTATTGAAGGCGATGAGCAGTTCTTC. Amino acid sequence: CASSQGSIEGDEQFF.

The chain uses TRBV2 and TRBJ1-6; D unclear. Germline loops: CDR1 SNHLY, CDR2 FYNNEI. CDR3 length: 15 residues. Trimming cost V 7 bases and J 8 bases, with 18 bases left between them. The CDR3 nucleotides read TGTGCCAGCACATGGACTCATCCGGCGGATTCACCCCTCCACTTT. Translating gives CASTWTHPADSPLHF.

V usage is TRBV6-1 and J usage is TRBJ1-3; D is undetermined. CDR3 length: 15 residues. CDR1 is MNHNS and CDR2 is SASEGT in the germline V gene. V lost 3 bases and J lost 1, with 10 bases in between. The CDR3, as DNA: TGTGCCAGCAGTGACCACCGGGGTTCTGGAAACACCATATATTTT. Amino acid sequence: CASSDHRGSGNTIYF.

The V and J genes are TRBV4-2 and TRBJ2-6; the D is unclear. The ends were cut back, 1 base at V and 1 base at J, with 14 bases in the middle. Germline V gives CDR1 LGHNA, CDR2 YNFKEQ. The length of the CDR3 is 18 residues. The DNA for the CDR3 is TGTGCCAGCAGCCAAGGGGTAGGGATTGGGTCTGGGGCCAACGTCCTGACTTTC. It translates to CASSQGVGIGSGANVLTF.

CDR3 nucleotides: TGTGCCATCACTCGACAGGGGATGGGGGAGCAGTTCTTC. It is translated as CAITRQGMGEQFF. The genes are TRBV10-3 and TRBJ2-1, with 8 bases fitting TRBD1. In germline, CDR1 is ENHRY, CDR2 SYGVKD. Trimming removed 7 bases from V and 10 bases from J; junction bases left unmatched: 9. CDR3 length equals 13 residues.

The rearrangement joins TRBV28 to TRBJ2-3, with 7 bases lining up with TRBD2. Trimming at V came to 2 bases and at J to 3 bases, leaving 8 bases not matched to a gene. CDR1 is MDHEN and CDR2 is SYDVKM in the germline V gene. The CDR3 is made up of 16 amino acids. The CDR3 DNA reads TGTGCCAGCAGTTTAGCCCCGGGAGCGGGGACAGATACGCAGTATTTT. Residues: CASSLAPGAGTDTQYF.

The chain is built from TRBV7-2 and TRBJ1-4, with D perhaps TRBD1 (6 bases). The CDR3 has 15 residues. CDR1 is SGHTA and CDR2 is FQGNSA in the germline V gene. The V end was cut by 4 bases, the J end by 5 bases, with 14 bases between. The DNA of the CDR3 is TGTGCCAGCAGCTCCGGGGGCCAGAACAATGAAAAACTGTTTTTT. Protein sequence: CASSSGGQNNEKLFF.

The sample holds a few counts of this clone. The rearrangement links TRBV2 to TRBJ2-5; 9 bases agree with TRBD1. CDR3 length equals 14 residues. J was trimmed by 5 bases and V by 6 bases; bases with no gene match: 7. Looked up from germline, CDR1 is SNHLY and CDR2 is FYNNEI. CDR3 bases: TGTGCCAGCAGCGCGGACAGGGGACGGGAGACCCAGTACTTC. This translates into CASSADRGRETQYF.

The chain's CDR3 is CASSSQGTGFSASPLHF. The CDR3, as DNA: TGTGCCAGCAGCTCCCAAGGGACGGGGTTTTCGGCTTCACCCCTCCACTTT. The chain recombines TRBV7-8 with TRBJ1-6; D is possibly TRBD1 (5 bases). Germline V gene lookup returns CDR1 SGHVS and CDR2 FQNEAQ. The CDR3 spans 17 residues. Trimming removed 4 bases from V and 9 bases from J, with 22 bases in between. The complete variable domain, with remaining parts taken from reference TRBV7-8 and TRBJ1-6, reads GAGVSQSPRYKVAKRGQDVALRCDPISGHVSLFWYQQALGQGPEFLTYFQNEAQLDKSGLPSDRFFAERPEGSVSTLKIQRTQQEDSAVYLCASSSQGTGFSASPLHFGNGTRLTVT.

The J gene is TRBJ1-4, the V gene TRBV2; a weak D match, TRBD1 (5 bases). The CDR3 spans 14 residues. Germline V gives CDR1 SNHLY, CDR2 FYNNEI. V was clipped by 4 bases and J by 6 bases, with 12 bases between them. The CDR3 bases are TGTGCCAGCAGTGGCGGCGGGACGGATGAAAAACTGTTTTTT. The encoded protein is CASSGGGTDEKLFF.

The rearrangement links TRBV6-4 to TRBJ2-5, with TRBD2 as a possible D gene (6 bases). This CDR3 comprises 12 residues. Germline CDR1 is MRHNA and CDR2 is SNTAGT. V lost 10 bases and J lost 5, with 14 bases in between. The CDR3 is CANRLGDETQYF. The CDR3 DNA is TGTGCCAACAGACTAGGCGATGAGACCCAGTACTTC.

The V and J genes are TRBV10-3 and TRBJ2-1, with D unclear. V was cut by 7 bases and J by 8 bases, with 15 bases left in between. This CDR3 is built from 13 residues. In germline, CDR1 is ENHRY, CDR2 SYGVKD. CDR3 sequence (DNA): TGTGCCATCACCCCGACAACGGGCCATGAGCAGTTCTTC. It yields the protein CAITPTTGHEQFF.

The chain has TRBV10-3 and TRBJ1-4; TRBD1 aligns across 7 bases. This CDR3 has 13 amino acids. The germline gives CDR1 ENHRY, CDR2 SYGVKD. Unmatched junction bases numbered 10, after V lost 10 bases and J lost 8 bases. CDR3 nucleotide sequence: TGTGCCACCGAGACAGGGCCGGGGGAAAAACTGTTTTTT. Amino acid sequence: CATETGPGEKLFF.